A single sample gave rise to the 20 T cell receptor beta chains below, sequenced in a study of OX40 agonist ivuxolimab in advanced cancers. Method: immunoSEQ multiplex PCR; TCRdb's copy keeps in-frame clones and lacks some. This sample yields about 140,000 clones, of which about 93% are seen a single time; roughly 0.94% belongs to the top ten. The material was CD4+ or CD8+ T cells sorted from blood, obtained in a trial of the OX40 agonist ivuxolimab. These receptors came from an adult with an advanced solid tumor such as melanoma, head and neck, liver or kidney cancer.

The J gene is TRBJ2-7, the V gene TRBV2; 8 bases are shared with TRBD1. V shed 5 bases, J shed 9 bases, and the junction held 9 bases outside the gene matches. CDR3 length equals 13 residues. The germline V gene has CDR1 SNHLY and CDR2 FYNNEI. CDR3 in DNA: TGTGCCAGCAGTTCGGGACAGGCGATACCGCAGTACTTC. Encoded protein: CASSSGQAIPQYF.

The chain joins TRBV28 to TRBJ1-2; D is uncertain. The CDR3 consists of 15 residues. Germline V gives CDR1 MDHEN, CDR2 SYDVKM. The V and J ends lost 7 bases and 4 bases respectively, with 19 bases between them. The CDR3 is CASTASRAGGYGYTF. The CDR3 region has the DNA TGTGCCAGCACTGCATCTCGGGCAGGTGGCTATGGCTACACCTTC.

This chain links TRBV2 with TRBJ2-2; D not resolved. V was cut by 8 bases and J by 5 bases, with 6 bases left in between. CDR1 SNHLY and CDR2 FYNNEI come from the germline V gene. The CDR3 covers 11 residues. CDR3 residues: CASGPTGELFF. DNA of the CDR3: TGTGCCAGCGGGCCGACCGGGGAGCTGTTTTTT.

This clone occurred once. This chain uses TRBV29-1 with TRBJ1-6; 9 bases are a match to TRBD1. Losses at the gene ends were 4 bases for V and 5 bases for J; bases not matched to a gene: 6. From germline, CDR1 is SQVTM and CDR2 ANQGSEA. This CDR3 contains 15 residues. The chain's CDR3 is CSVASGTGNNSPLHF. CDR3 bases: TGCAGCGTTGCCTCCGGGACAGGGAATAATTCACCCCTCCACTTT.

The rearrangement uses TRBV4-1 and TRBJ1-1; 8 bases match TRBD1. V lost 10 bases to trimming and J lost 3 bases; unmatched junction nucleotides: 7. The CDR3 sequence is 13 residues long. Germline values: CDR1 MGHRA, CDR2 YSYEKL. The CDR3 DNA sequence: TGCGCCACCCGAAAGACAGGGGACACTGAAGCTTTCTTT. Encoded protein: CATRKTGDTEAFF.

Note on this clone: Other DNA sequences in the sample encode the same CDR3. CDR3 protein: CASSPRTGTNEKLFF. The DNA of the CDR3 is TGTGCCAGCTCACCCCGAACAGGGACTAATGAAAAACTGTTTTTT. V usage is TRBV18 and J usage is TRBJ1-4; the D gene is possibly TRBD1 (6 bases). The length of the CDR3 is 15 residues. Germline CDR1 reads KGHSH; CDR2 reads LQKENI. Trimming pared 3 bases from V and 2 bases from J, leaving 10 bases between.

This clone was picked up one time. The chain combines TRBV19 with TRBJ2-1; 12 nucleotides line up with TRBD2. Per the germline V gene, CDR1 is LNHDA and CDR2 is SQIVND (reference sequence). The CDR3 loop spans 18 amino acids. With 4 bases clipped from V and 4 bases from J, the junction kept 11 bases outside the gene matches. The CDR3 nucleotides read TGTGCCAGTAGTACGAATCCTACTAGCGGGGGGTGGTACAATGAGCAGTTCTTC. It is translated as CASSTNPTSGGWYNEQFF.

The V gene is TRBV28, the J gene TRBJ1-2, with 8 bases matching TRBD1. In germline, CDR1 is MDHEN, CDR2 SYDVKM. The CDR3 has 14 residues. Trimming removed 5 bases from V and 4 bases from J; junction bases left unmatched: 6. CDR3 residues: CASSHGQGLYGYTF. The CDR3 DNA reads TGTGCCAGCAGTCACGGACAGGGCCTCTATGGCTACACCTTC.

The chain links TRBV9 to TRBJ1-2; 8 bases are a match to TRBD1. V gave up 4 bases and J gave up 5 bases; unmatched junction bases: 7. Germline V lookup: CDR1 SGDLS, CDR2 YYNGEE. The CDR3 spans 14 residues. Written as DNA, the CDR3 is TGTGCCAGCAGCCCCCAAACAGGGGGATATGGCTACACCTTC. It encodes CASSPQTGGYGYTF.

DNA for the CDR3: TGTGCCTGGAGTGTACAGGGGGTAGAGCAGTTCTTC. Translation gives CAWSVQGVEQFF. This rearrangement joins TRBV30 to TRBJ2-1; 8 nucleotides agree with TRBD1. The CDR3 is 12 amino acids. V lost 0 bases to trimming and J lost 10 bases; unmatched junction nucleotides: 2. The V gene's germline CDR1 is GTSNPN and CDR2 SVGIG (reference sequence).

This chain uses TRBV5-1 with TRBJ1-4; D is unclear. The CDR3 has 16 residues. CDR1 and CDR2 (germline): SGHRS, YFSETQ. V was clipped by 0 bases and J by 4 bases, with 13 bases between them. The CDR3 spells CASSLVGEEINEKLFF. DNA for the CDR3: TGCGCCAGCAGCTTGGTCGGAGAAGAGATTAATGAAAAACTGTTTTTT.

The CDR3 region has the DNA TGTGCCAGCAGCTTAAGGGGGAACACTGAAGCTTTCTTT. Protein product: CASSLRGNTEAFF. This sequence joins TRBV11-2 and TRBJ1-1; D possibly corresponds to TRBD1 (5 bases). Germline CDR1 and CDR2: SGHAT and FQNNGV. The CDR3 has 13 residues. V lost 2 bases and J 1 base, leaving 5 bases between the germline ends.

V usage is TRBV5-1 and J usage is TRBJ2-7; 8 nucleotides line up with TRBD1. The CDR3 contains 14 residues. The trim removed 1 base at V and 4 bases at J, leaving 4 bases unmatched. CDR1 and CDR2 from the germline V gene are SGHRS and YFSETQ. DNA for the CDR3: TGCGCCAGCAGCTTGACAGGGGGTGAGTACGAGCAGTACTTC. It is translated as CASSLTGGEYEQYF. Using reference TRBV5-1 and TRBJ2-7 for the parts outside the CDR3, the full variable domain is KAGVTQTPRYLIKTRGQQVTLSCSPISGHRSVSWYQQTPGQGLQFLFEYFSETQRNKGNFPGRFSGRQFSNSRSEMNVSTLELGDSALYLCASSLTGGEYEQYFGPGTRLTVT.

The J gene is TRBJ1-2, the V gene TRBV7-9, with D possibly being TRBD1 (6 bases). The CDR3 length is 13 residues. Germline loops: CDR1 SEHNR, CDR2 FQNEAQ (reference sequence). With 1 base removed from V and 3 bases from J, the gap between germline ends came to 6 bases. The CDR3 loop reads CASSLGTDYGYTF. Written as DNA, the CDR3 is TGTGCCAGCAGCTTAGGGACAGACTATGGCTACACCTTC.

This sequence joins TRBV10-3 and TRBJ2-6; TRBD1 matches 7 bases. The germline gives CDR1 ENHRY, CDR2 SYGVKD. Losses at the gene ends were 8 bases for V and 0 bases for J; bases not matched to a gene: 10. The CDR3 has 17 amino acids. The CDR3 DNA follows: TGTGCCATCCCCGGTGAGGGGGCCTTCTCTGGGGCCAACGTCCTGACTTTC. This sequence encodes CAIPGEGAFSGANVLTF.

V is TRBV6-5 and J is TRBJ1-1, with D possibly TRBD1 on 5 matching bases. V lost 2 bases and J lost 1, with 8 bases in between. Per germline, CDR1 MNHEY and CDR2 SVGAGI. The CDR3 length is 14 residues. The CDR3 region has the DNA TGTGCCAGCAGTTACCACGGACAGAACACTGAAGCTTTCTTT. Amino acid sequence: CASSYHGQNTEAFF.

The rearrangement links TRBV7-2 to TRBJ2-4, with 10 bases fitting TRBD2. V trimming: 5 bases; J trimming: 9 bases; junction bases outside the gene matches: 13. Per the germline V gene, CDR1 is SGHTA and CDR2 is FQGNSA. The CDR3 runs 16 residues. CDR3 loop: CASSVSSGSVLGIQYF. The CDR3 region has the DNA TGTGCCAGCAGCGTGTCTAGCGGGAGCGTGTTGGGCATTCAGTACTTC.

The chain couples TRBV9 to TRBJ2-2; 16 nucleotides line up with TRBD2. The CDR3 has 18 amino acids. The germline V gene has CDR1 SGDLS and CDR2 YYNGEE. V was pared by 3 bases and J by 4 bases, with 6 bases of the junction left unmatched. The CDR3 reads CASSAGTSGRGITGELFF. The CDR3 nucleotides are TGTGCCAGCAGCGCGGGGACTAGCGGGAGGGGTATCACCGGGGAGCTGTTTTTT.

The gene calls are TRBV19 and TRBJ2-2, with TRBD2 as a possible D gene (6 bases). The V gene's germline CDR1 is LNHDA and CDR2 SQIVND (reference sequence). With 10 bases removed from V and 5 bases from J, the gap between germline ends came to 20 bases. This CDR3 region has 15 residues. In DNA form, the CDR3 reads TGTGCCACCCCGGCGGGGAACGGGTGGACCGGGGAGCTGTTTTTT. Protein: CATPAGNGWTGELFF.

The V call is TRBV7-9, the J call TRBJ1-1, with D unresolved. V was cut by 8 bases and J by 0 bases, with 10 bases left in between. Germline assignment: CDR1 SEHNR and CDR2 FQNEAQ (reference sequence). This CDR3 comprises 13 residues. CDR3 coding DNA: TGTGCCAGCTGCTCTGACCTGAACACTGAAGCTTTCTTT. This translates into CASCSDLNTEAFF.